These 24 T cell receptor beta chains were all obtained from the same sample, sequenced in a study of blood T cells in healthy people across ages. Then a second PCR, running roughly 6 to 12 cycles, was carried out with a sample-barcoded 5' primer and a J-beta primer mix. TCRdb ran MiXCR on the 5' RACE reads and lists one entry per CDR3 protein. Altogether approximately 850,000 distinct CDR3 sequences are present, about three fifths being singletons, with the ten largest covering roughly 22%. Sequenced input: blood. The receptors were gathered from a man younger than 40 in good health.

This CDR3 is CASSLTPFETQFF. Here the CDR3 DNA reads TGTGCCAGCAGTTTAACCCCCTTTGAGACCCAGTTCTTC. The V call is TRBV12-3 or TRBV12-4, the J call TRBJ2-1; D unclear. The CDR3 spans 13 residues. V lost 2 bases, J lost 13 bases, and 15 bases lay in between.

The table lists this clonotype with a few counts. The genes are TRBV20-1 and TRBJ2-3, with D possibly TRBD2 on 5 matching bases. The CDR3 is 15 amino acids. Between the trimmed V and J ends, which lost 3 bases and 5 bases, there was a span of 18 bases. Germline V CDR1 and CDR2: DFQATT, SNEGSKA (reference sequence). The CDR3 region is CSASRSGFRGDTQYF. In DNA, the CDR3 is TGCAGTGCTAGTCGCTCCGGGTTTCGGGGAGATACGCAGTATTTT.

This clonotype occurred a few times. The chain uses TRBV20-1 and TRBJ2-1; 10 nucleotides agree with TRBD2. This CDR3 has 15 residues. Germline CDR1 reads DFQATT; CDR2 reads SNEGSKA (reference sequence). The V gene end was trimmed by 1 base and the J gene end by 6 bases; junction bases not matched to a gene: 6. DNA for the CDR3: TGCAGTGCTAGAGTCCCAGCGGGAGGGACCAATGAGCAGTTCTTC. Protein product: CSARVPAGGTNEQFF.

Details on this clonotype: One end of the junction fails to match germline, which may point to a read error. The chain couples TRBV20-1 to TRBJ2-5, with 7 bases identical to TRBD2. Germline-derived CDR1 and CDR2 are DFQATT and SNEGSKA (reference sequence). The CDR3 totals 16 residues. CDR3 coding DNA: TGCAGTGCTATCCCCTCGGTACTAGCGTACCAAGAGACCCGGTACTTC. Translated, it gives CSAIPSVLAYQETRYF.

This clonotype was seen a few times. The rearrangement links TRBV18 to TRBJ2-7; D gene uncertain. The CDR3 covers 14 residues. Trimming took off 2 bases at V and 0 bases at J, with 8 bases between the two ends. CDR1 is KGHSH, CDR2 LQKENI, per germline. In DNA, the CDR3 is TGTGCCAGCTCACCAATAGCCAACTCCTACGAGCAGTACTTC. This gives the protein CASSPIANSYEQYF.

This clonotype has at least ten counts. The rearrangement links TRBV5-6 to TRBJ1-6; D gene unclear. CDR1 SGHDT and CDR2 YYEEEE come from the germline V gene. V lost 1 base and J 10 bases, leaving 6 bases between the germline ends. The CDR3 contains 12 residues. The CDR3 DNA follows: TGTGCCAGCAGCTTGTTCGGATCACCCCTCCACTTT. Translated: CASSLFGSPLHF. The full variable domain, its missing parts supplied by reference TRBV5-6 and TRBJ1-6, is DAGVTQSPTHLIKTRGQQVTLRCSPKSGHDTVSWYQQALGQGPQFIFQYYEEEERQRGNFPDRFSGHQFPNYSSELNVNALLLGDSALYLCASSLFGSPLHFGNGTRLTVT.

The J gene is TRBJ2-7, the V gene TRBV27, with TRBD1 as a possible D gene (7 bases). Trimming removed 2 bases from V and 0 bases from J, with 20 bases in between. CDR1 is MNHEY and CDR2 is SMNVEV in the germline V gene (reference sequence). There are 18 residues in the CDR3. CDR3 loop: CASSLRRGLPTDSYEQYF. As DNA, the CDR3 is TGTGCCAGCAGTTTACGGAGGGGGCTACCAACCGACTCCTACGAGCAGTACTTC.

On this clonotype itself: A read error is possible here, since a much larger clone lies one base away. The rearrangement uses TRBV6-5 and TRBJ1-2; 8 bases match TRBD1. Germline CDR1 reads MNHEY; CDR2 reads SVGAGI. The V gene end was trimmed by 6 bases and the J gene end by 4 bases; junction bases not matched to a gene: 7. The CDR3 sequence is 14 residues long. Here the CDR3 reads CASRDDRGTYGYTF. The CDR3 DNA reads TGTGCCAGCAGGGACGACAGGGGCACCTATGGCTACACCTTC.

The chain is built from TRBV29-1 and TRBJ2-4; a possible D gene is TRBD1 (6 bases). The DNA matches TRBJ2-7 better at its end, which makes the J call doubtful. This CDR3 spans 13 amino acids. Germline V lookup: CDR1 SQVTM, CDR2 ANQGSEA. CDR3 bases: TGCAGCGACATGATCGGACAGTTCAACGAGCAGTACTTC. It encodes CSDMIGQFNEQYF.

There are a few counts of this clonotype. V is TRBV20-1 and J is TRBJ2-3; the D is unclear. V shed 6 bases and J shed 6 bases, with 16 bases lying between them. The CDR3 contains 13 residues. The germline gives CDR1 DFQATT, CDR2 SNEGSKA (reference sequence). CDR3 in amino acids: CSAPVPGGDTQYF. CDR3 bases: TGCAGTGCCCCCGTACCCGGTGGGGATACGCAGTATTTT.

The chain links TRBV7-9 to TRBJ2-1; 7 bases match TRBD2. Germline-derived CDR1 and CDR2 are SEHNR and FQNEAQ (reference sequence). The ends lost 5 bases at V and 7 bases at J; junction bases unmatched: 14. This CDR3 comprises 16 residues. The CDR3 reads CASSPRDYQSRNEQFF. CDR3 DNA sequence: TGTGCCAGCAGCCCCCGGGACTACCAGTCTAGAAATGAGCAGTTCTTC.

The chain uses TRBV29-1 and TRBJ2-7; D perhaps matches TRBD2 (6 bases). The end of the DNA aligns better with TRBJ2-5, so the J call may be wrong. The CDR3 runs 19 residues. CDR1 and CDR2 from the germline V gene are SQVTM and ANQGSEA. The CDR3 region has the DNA TGCAGCGTTGAAGATCTTCAATTAAGCTCGTTGGGAGGATCAGAGACCCAGTACTTC. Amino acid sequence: CSVEDLQLSSLGGSETQYF.

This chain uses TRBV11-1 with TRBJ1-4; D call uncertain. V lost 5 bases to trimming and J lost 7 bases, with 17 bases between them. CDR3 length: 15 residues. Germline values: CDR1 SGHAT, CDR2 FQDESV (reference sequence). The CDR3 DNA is TGTGCCAGCAGCCGCACGGGGTACATCGGTGAAAAACTGTTTTTT. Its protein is CASSRTGYIGEKLFF.

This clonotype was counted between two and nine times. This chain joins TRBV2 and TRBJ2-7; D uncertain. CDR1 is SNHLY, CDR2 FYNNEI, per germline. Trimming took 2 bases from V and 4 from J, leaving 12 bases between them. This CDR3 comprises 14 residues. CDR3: CASSESFGSYEQYF. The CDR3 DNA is TGTGCCAGCAGTGAAAGTTTCGGTTCTTACGAGCAGTACTTC.

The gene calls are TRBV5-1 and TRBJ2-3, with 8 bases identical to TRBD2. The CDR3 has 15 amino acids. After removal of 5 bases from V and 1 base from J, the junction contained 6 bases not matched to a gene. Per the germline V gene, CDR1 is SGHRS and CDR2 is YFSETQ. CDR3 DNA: TGCGCCAGCAGTTACGGACTAGCTCGCACAGATACGCAGTATTTT. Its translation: CASSYGLARTDTQYF. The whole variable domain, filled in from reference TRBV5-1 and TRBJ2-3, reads KAGVTQTPRYLIKTRGQQVTLSCSPISGHRSVSWYQQTPGQGLQFLFEYFSETQRNKGNFPGRFSGRQFSNSRSEMNVSTLELGDSALYLCASSYGLARTDTQYFGPGTRLTVL.

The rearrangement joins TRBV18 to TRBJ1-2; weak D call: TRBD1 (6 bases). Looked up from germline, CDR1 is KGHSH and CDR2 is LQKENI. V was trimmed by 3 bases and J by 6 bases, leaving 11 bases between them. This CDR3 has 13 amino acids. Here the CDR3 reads CASSPRTANGYTF. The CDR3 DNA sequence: TGTGCCAGCTCACCTCGGACAGCGAATGGCTACACCTTC. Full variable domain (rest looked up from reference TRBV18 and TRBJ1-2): NAGVMQNPRHLVRRRGQEARLRCSPMKGHSHVYWYRQLPEEGLKFMVYLQKENIIDESGMPKERFSAEFPKEGPSILRIQQVVRGDSAAYFCASSPRTANGYTFGSGTRLTVV.

CDR3 in DNA: TGTGCCAGCACCTTAATGGCGGGAGGCTCCTACAATGAGCAGTTCTTC. Translation gives CASTLMAGGSYNEQFF. This chain uses TRBV2 with TRBJ2-1; 8 nucleotides line up with TRBD2. The V gene end was trimmed by 7 bases and the J gene end by 0 bases; junction bases not matched to a gene: 8. Per germline, CDR1 SNHLY and CDR2 FYNNEI. The CDR3 consists of 16 residues.

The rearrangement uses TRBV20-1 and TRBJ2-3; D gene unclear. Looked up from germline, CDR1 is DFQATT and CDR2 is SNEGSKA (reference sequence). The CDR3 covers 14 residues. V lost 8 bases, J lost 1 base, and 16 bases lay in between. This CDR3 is CSFLGPSGTDTQYF. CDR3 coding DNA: TGCAGTTTCCTGGGTCCCTCAGGCACAGATACGCAGTATTTT.

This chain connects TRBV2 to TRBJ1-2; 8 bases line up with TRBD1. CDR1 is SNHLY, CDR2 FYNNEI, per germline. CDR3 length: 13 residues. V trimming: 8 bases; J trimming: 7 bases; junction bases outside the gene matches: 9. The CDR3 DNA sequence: TGTGCCAGCGGAGGACAGGGTTGGAGTGGCTACACCTTC. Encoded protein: CASGGQGWSGYTF.

The CDR3, as DNA: TGCGCCAGCAGCCAAGACCCGCTCCTTGGACTAGAGTTCTTC. Translated: CASSQDPLLGLEFF. The chain uses TRBV4-3 and TRBJ2-1, with 7 bases aligning to TRBD2. J lost 14 bases, V lost 0 bases, and 10 bases had no gene match. The CDR3 has 14 amino acids. Germline lookup yields CDR1 LGHNA and CDR2 YSLEER.

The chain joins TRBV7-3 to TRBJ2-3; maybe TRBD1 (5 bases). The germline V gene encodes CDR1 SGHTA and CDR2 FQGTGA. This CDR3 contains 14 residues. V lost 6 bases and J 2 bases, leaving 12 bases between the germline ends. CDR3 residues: CASRQDTNTDTQYF. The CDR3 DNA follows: TGTGCCAGCAGGCAGGACACGAACACAGATACGCAGTATTTT.

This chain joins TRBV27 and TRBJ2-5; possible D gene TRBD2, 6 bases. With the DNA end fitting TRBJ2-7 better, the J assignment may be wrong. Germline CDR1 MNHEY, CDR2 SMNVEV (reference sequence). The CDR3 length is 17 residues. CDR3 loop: CASSLSIGGDPFYEQYF. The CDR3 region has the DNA TGTGCCAGCAGTTTATCGATTGGCGGGGACCCTTTTTACGAGCAGTACTTC.

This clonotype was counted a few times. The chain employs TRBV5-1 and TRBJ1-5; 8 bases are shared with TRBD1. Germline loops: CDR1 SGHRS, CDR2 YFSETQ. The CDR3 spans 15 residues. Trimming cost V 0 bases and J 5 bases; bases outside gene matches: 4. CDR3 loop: CASSLGTGNHQPQHF. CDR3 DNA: TGCGCCAGCAGCTTGGGGACAGGGAATCATCAGCCCCAGCATTTT.

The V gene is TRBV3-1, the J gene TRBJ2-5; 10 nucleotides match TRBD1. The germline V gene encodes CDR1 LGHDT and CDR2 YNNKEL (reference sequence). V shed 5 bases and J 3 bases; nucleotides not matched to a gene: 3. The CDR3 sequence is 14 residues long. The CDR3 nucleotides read TGTGCCAGCAGCTTCGGGACAGGGGAAGAGACCCAGTACTTC. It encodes CASSFGTGEETQYF.